This T cell receptor (beta chain) was captured by sequencing in a study of tumor-infiltrating lymphocytes in primary liver carcinoma. About the study: The study obtained roughly 3.5 to 7.5 million productive TCRbeta reads per sample, similar across tissue types. Whole-study findings and limits: Present in all five tumor regions were only about 7.5-25% of the top clones.

The V end lost 6 bases, the J end lost 6 bases, and 17 bases lay between the germline ends. Per germline, CDR1 SGHNT and CDR2 YENEEA. This CDR3 has 14 amino acids. Bulk tissue was left unsorted, and RNA and DNA were co-extracted from about 20-30 mg of it. Five separate regions per tumor were sampled. The investigators made TCR beta cDNA from about 500 ng total RNA, using a constant-region primer. Libraries for TCR beta were built through three nested multiplex PCR rounds, which together made up a slightly modified ARM-PCR procedure. Primers for the first two PCR rounds were TRBV1-TRBV30 forward primers and a C-beta reverse primer (about 9 cycles per round). TCRdb independently ran MiXCR on the multiplex PCR reads; one entry per CDR3 protein. The data contain over 95,000 distinct CDR3 sequences, about 70% of them singletons. In regard to this clonotype: Its antigen is unknown.

The sequencing input was liver tumor tissue from sampling region 5. Subset specified: tumor region T5, tumor centre. The V and J genes are TRBV11-3 and TRBJ1-2; TRBD1 is a possible D gene (5 bases). The sequence was obtained from a woman aged 55-70 years with primary liver carcinoma and hepatitis B virus infection. CDR3 sequence (DNA): TGTGCCAGCAGTTCAGCGACAGTTCTTGATGGCTACACCTTC. Protein product: CASSSATVLDGYTF.